This paragraph covers one TCR beta chain sequence. The identical CDR3 is also encoded by other nucleotide sequences in the sample. TCRdb's copy holds only in-frame clones and misses some; the assay was immunoSEQ multiplex PCR. The repertoire includes some 70,000 clones, 70% to 85% of them detected once, and 9.8% sits in the top ten. CDR1 is KGHSH and CDR2 is LQKENI in the germline V gene. Trimming took 2 bases from V and 3 from J, leaving 5 bases between them. This CDR3 comprises 13 residues. This entry is derived from a study of blood T cell repertoires in COVID-19. In the study overall: Donors in the United States, Italy and Spain gave samples during acute or convalescent COVID-19. T cells, B-cell-depleted T cells, or PBMCs supplied cDNA or gDNA.

The chain carries TRBV18 and TRBJ1-5; possibly TRBD1 for D (5 bases). Source material: peripheral blood. The clonotype originates from a woman in her fifties or sixties with acute or convalescent COVID-19. CDR3 region: CASSPGANQPQHF. CDR3 nucleotide sequence: TGTGCCAGCTCACCAGGGGCCAATCAGCCCCAGCATTTT.